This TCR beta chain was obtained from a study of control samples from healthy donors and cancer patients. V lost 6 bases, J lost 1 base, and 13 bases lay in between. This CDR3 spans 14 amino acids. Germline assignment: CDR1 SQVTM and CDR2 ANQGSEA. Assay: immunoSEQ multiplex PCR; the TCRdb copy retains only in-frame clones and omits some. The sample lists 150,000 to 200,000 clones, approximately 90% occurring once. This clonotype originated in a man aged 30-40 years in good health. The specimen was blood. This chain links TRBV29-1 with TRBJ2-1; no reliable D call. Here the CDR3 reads CSVQGPRSYNEQFF. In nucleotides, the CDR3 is TGCAGCGTCCAAGGTCCCCGGTCCTACAATGAGCAGTTCTTC.